This T cell receptor (beta chain) was captured in a study of cytomegalovirus exposure and HLA in healthy donors. 60 Vbeta and 13 Jbeta primers were used in PCR. Assay: immunoSEQ multiplex PCR; the TCRdb copy retains only in-frame clones and omits some. The table records 63,000 or so clones, around 70% of them present only once. The J segment lost 5 bases and the V segment lost 6 bases, leaving 11 bases of the junction unmatched. CDR3 length equals 15 residues. Germline loops: CDR1 MNHNY, CDR2 SVGAGI (reference sequence). The material sequenced was PBMCs. J is TRBJ1-1 and V is TRBV6-6; 8 bases fit TRBD1. The source of this sequence is a woman in her twenties or thirties in good health and CMV-seropositive. The CDR3 DNA reads as TGTGCCAGCAGATACCCCGACAGGGGTGAGACTGAAGCTTTCTTT. Encoded protein: CASRYPDRGETEAFF.